One sample yielded the 30 T cell receptor beta chains listed below, sequenced in a study of blood T cell repertoires in COVID-19 (dated by TCRdb to the early 2020s). Receptor amplification or capture employed the immunoSEQ multiplex PCR assay. TCRdb retrieved this table from immuneACCESS and kept in-frame rearrangements only. Not all clones are present; in checked studies, unresolved V genes account for under half, and no reason is known for the remainder. For this sample there are 65,000 to 70,000 clones; about 81% appear just once. Over 8.5% of the sample lies in the top ten. Sequences were obtained from peripheral blood. The receptors originated from a human donor in a cohort sampled during active COVID-19.

V is TRBV5-6 and J is TRBJ2-7; 10 bases align to TRBD1. CDR3 size: 14 residues. CDR1 is SGHDT, CDR2 YYEEEE, per germline. The V and J ends lost 6 bases and 6 bases, in that order; junction bases with no gene match: 9. CDR3 protein: CASTRDRGPAEQYF. CDR3 sequence (DNA): TGTGCCAGCACCCGGGACAGGGGACCGGCCGAGCAGTACTTC. The whole variable domain, remainder taken from reference TRBV5-6 and TRBJ2-7, is DAGVTQSPTHLIKTRGQQVTLRCSPKSGHDTVSWYQQALGQGPQFIFQYYEEEERQRGNFPDRFSGHQFPNYSSELNVNALLLGDSALYLCASTRDRGPAEQYFGPGTRLTVT.

This clone was seen once. The gene calls are TRBV5-1 and TRBJ1-1, with D possibly being TRBD1 (5 bases). The length of the CDR3 is 15 residues. The V and J ends lost 0 bases and 0 bases respectively, with 9 bases between them. Germline V gene lookup returns CDR1 SGHRS and CDR2 YFSETQ. CDR3 DNA sequence: TGCGCCAGCAGCTTGGGGGAGGGGTTGAACACTGAAGCTTTCTTT. Translating gives CASSLGEGLNTEAFF.

The chain employs TRBV9 and TRBJ2-2; no firm D call. V lost 0 bases and J lost 5, with 11 bases in between. The CDR3 has 15 amino acids. Germline CDR1 SGDLS, CDR2 YYNGEE. The CDR3 spells CASSVVGELTGELFF. The CDR3 DNA follows: TGTGCCAGCAGCGTAGTTGGTGAGCTAACCGGGGAGCTGTTTTTT.

V is TRBV4-1 and J is TRBJ2-3; a possible D gene is TRBD2 (6 bases). Germline V lookup: CDR1 MGHRA, CDR2 YSYEKL. Trimming cost V 1 base and J 3 bases, with 8 bases left between them. The CDR3 is 14 residues long. In DNA form, the CDR3 reads TGCGCCAGCAGCCAAGGTGCGGGGACAGATACGCAGTATTTT. Amino acids: CASSQGAGTDTQYF.

This chain links TRBV6-5 with TRBJ2-7; TRBD2 matches at 9 bases. V lost 2 bases to trimming and J lost 4 bases; unmatched junction nucleotides: 9. The CDR3 has 16 residues. Germline-derived CDR1 and CDR2 are MNHEY and SVGAGI. The CDR3 coding sequence is TGTGCCAGCAGTTACGCCGCCCCTAGCGGGACTTACGAGCAGTACTTC. This gives the protein CASSYAAPSGTYEQYF.

V gene TRBV5-1 combines with J gene TRBJ2-7; 10 positions agree with TRBD1. With V trimmed by 5 bases and J by 5 bases, 7 bases remained unmatched. Per germline, CDR1 SGHRS and CDR2 YFSETQ. CDR3 length: 14 amino acids. The CDR3 region is CASSPGQGTHEQYF. For the CDR3, the DNA is TGCGCCAGCAGTCCGGGACAGGGGACCCACGAGCAGTACTTC.

The gene calls are TRBV9 and TRBJ1-2, with 11 bases that match TRBD1. From germline, CDR1 is SGDLS and CDR2 YYNGEE. The V segment lost 3 bases and the J segment 0 bases; nucleotides outside the gene matches: 1. The CDR3 totals 15 residues. CDR3 nucleotides: TGTGCCAGCAGCGGGGGACAGGGGGCTAACTATGGCTACACCTTC. This gives the protein CASSGGQGANYGYTF.

The J gene is TRBJ2-1, the V gene TRBV4-1; D is undetermined. This CDR3 is 13 amino acids long. Deletions cut 6 bases from V and 8 bases from J, with 14 bases between. Per the germline V gene, CDR1 is MGHRA and CDR2 is YSYEKL. CDR3 loop: CASSRIVLDEQFF. DNA of the CDR3: TGCGCCAGCAGTCGAATAGTATTGGATGAGCAGTTCTTC.

This clone ranks as medium-sized (0.01 to 0.1%). The chain employs TRBV5-6 and TRBJ2-1, with D maybe TRBD1 (5 bases). CDR3 length: 13 residues. Germline lookup yields CDR1 SGHDT and CDR2 YYEEEE. Trimming pared 4 bases from V and 4 bases from J, leaving 9 bases between. The DNA of the CDR3 is TGTGCCAGCAGCATGACAGATTACAATGAGCAGTTCTTC. Protein product: CASSMTDYNEQFF.

The V call is TRBV29-1, the J call TRBJ1-1; a weak D match, TRBD1 (5 bases). Germline lookup yields CDR1 SQVTM and CDR2 ANQGSEA. The length of the CDR3 is 11 residues. V was pared by 7 bases and J by 8 bases, with 14 bases between. CDR3 loop: CSAMDTLEAFF. CDR3 coding DNA: TGCAGCGCAATGGACACACTCGAAGCTTTCTTT.

The rearrangement joins TRBV19 to TRBJ2-3; D may be TRBD1 (6 bases). The CDR3 consists of 15 residues. Per germline, CDR1 LNHDA and CDR2 SQIVND (reference sequence). V lost 0 bases to trimming and J lost 4 bases, with 11 bases between them. The DNA for the CDR3 is TGTGCCAGTAGTATAGAGCAGGGGTACGCAGATACGCAGTATTTT. It is translated as CASSIEQGYADTQYF.

DNA for the CDR3: TGCGCCAGCAGAGCCGGGACTAGCTCCTACAATGAGCAGTTCTTC. Its translation: CASRAGTSSYNEQFF. The chain is built from TRBV5-1 and TRBJ2-1, with 8 bases that match TRBD2. This CDR3 is built from 15 residues. The germline CDR1 and CDR2 sequences are SGHRS and YFSETQ. V dropped 5 bases and J dropped 0; count of bases not matched to a gene: 4.

This clone has only a few counts. This chain connects TRBV6-2 or TRBV6-3 to TRBJ2-1; 9 nucleotides match TRBD2. The germline V gene encodes CDR1 MNHEY and CDR2 SVGEGT. The trim removed 5 bases at V and 6 bases at J, leaving 14 bases unmatched. The CDR3 totals 17 residues. The CDR3 region is CASSLPPGTSYRNEQFF. CDR3 bases: TGTGCCAGCAGTCTCCCCCCCGGGACTAGCTACCGCAATGAGCAGTTCTTC.

The chain is built from TRBV23-1 and TRBJ2-5, with D possibly being TRBD2 (6 bases). Being an ORF, TRBV23-1 has a function that is uncertain. The CDR3 consists of 15 residues. Trimming removed 8 bases from V and 4 bases from J, with 20 bases in between. The CDR3 region has the DNA TGCGCCAGCGCCCAACCCTATTCGGAGGGAGAGACCCAGTACTTC. It yields the protein CASAQPYSEGETQYF.

The V gene is TRBV12-5, the J gene TRBJ1-2; TRBD1 matches 7 bases. V was pared by 4 bases and J by 7 bases, with 3 bases of the junction left unmatched. The CDR3 covers 12 residues. Germline V gene lookup returns CDR1 LGHNT and CDR2 FRNRAP. CDR3: CASGSTGVGYTF. CDR3 nucleotides: TGTGCTAGTGGTTCCACAGGGGTTGGCTACACCTTC.

The CDR3 DNA reads TGCGCCAGCAGTCAATCGAGGAGTTTGCCTCGTGGTCACCAAGAGACCCAGTACTTC. It translates to CASSQSRSLPRGHQETQYF. The V gene is TRBV23-1, the J gene TRBJ2-5; D ambiguous. TRBV23-1 is an open reading frame, and its role is uncertain. V was pared by 0 bases and J by 0 bases, with 20 bases between. The CDR3 is 19 residues long.

V and J are TRBV19 and TRBJ2-4, with D maybe TRBD2 (6 bases). The CDR3 has 16 residues. Germline V CDR1 and CDR2: LNHDA, SQIVND (reference sequence). The ends were cut back, 3 bases at V and 0 bases at J, with 12 bases in the middle. This chain's CDR3 is CASSMGGRQAKNIQYF. The CDR3 DNA reads TGTGCCAGTAGTATGGGGGGACGGCAAGCCAAAAACATTCAGTACTTC.

The chain links TRBV29-1 to TRBJ1-1; the D is unclear. Trimming cost V 8 bases and J 1 base, with 11 bases left between them. The germline V gene has CDR1 SQVTM and CDR2 ANQGSEA. CDR3 size: 12 residues. This chain's CDR3 is CSSLEGNTEAFF. CDR3 in DNA: TGCAGCTCCCTAGAGGGGAACACTGAAGCTTTCTTT.

This clone was found once. The chain has TRBV28 and TRBJ2-4, with D possibly TRBD2 on 5 matching bases. The CDR3 runs 17 residues. Trimming took off 3 bases at V and 0 bases at J, with 15 bases between the two ends. CDR1 and CDR2 from the germline V gene are MDHEN and SYDVKM. CDR3 sequence: CASSLFQVGLAKNIQYF. The CDR3 DNA sequence: TGTGCCAGCAGTTTGTTTCAGGTTGGACTAGCCAAAAACATTCAGTACTTC.

J is TRBJ1-1 and V is TRBV7-9; no clear D gene. Germline loops: CDR1 SEHNR, CDR2 FQNEAQ (reference sequence). Trimming took off 8 bases at V and 2 bases at J, with 9 bases between the two ends. The CDR3 runs to 12 residues. The CDR3 DNA reads as TGTGCCAGCGGAGGAAGAAACACTGAAGCTTTCTTT. Its translation: CASGGRNTEAFF.

The chain carries TRBV30 and TRBJ2-5, with D possibly TRBD1 on 5 matching bases. CDR3 length equals 12 residues. V gave up 1 base and J gave up 6 bases, with 9 bases separating them. Germline CDR1 and CDR2: GTSNPN and SVGIG (reference sequence). The CDR3 is CAWSAQGKTQYF. The CDR3 nucleotides read TGTGCCTGGAGTGCGCAGGGAAAGACCCAGTACTTC.

The chain couples TRBV5-1 to TRBJ2-7, with TRBD1 matching 9 bases. The J segment lost 0 bases and the V segment lost 5 bases, leaving 6 bases of the junction unmatched. Germline CDR1 and CDR2: SGHRS and YFSETQ. The CDR3 totals 15 residues. The CDR3 nucleotides read TGCGCCAGCAGAACTGGGACAGGGACCTCCTACGAGCAGTACTTC. The encoded protein is CASRTGTGTSYEQYF.

The chain joins TRBV19 to TRBJ2-1, with 13 bases lining up with TRBD2. The germline V gene encodes CDR1 LNHDA and CDR2 SQIVND (reference sequence). The CDR3 consists of 18 residues. V lost 4 bases and J lost 0; bases outside the gene matches: 6. The CDR3, as DNA: TGTGCCAGTAGTACCCCCAGGACTAGCGGGAGCTCCTACAATGAGCAGTTCTTC. Protein sequence: CASSTPRTSGSSYNEQFF.

In this sample, this clone turned up once. The chain has TRBV29-1 and TRBJ1-1; the D gene is possibly TRBD1 (6 bases). V shed 0 bases and J shed 4 bases, with 18 bases lying between them. Germline V gene data show CDR1 as SQVTM and CDR2 as ANQGSEA. CDR3 size: 16 residues. The CDR3 DNA is TGCAGCGTTGAAGAGGCAGGGGAAAAATTGGTCACTGAAGCTTTCTTT. Its protein product is CSVEEAGEKLVTEAFF.

The V call is TRBV3-1 (or the pseudogene TRBV3-2), the J call TRBJ2-7; maybe TRBD1 (6 bases). Trimming left V 4 bases short and J 1 base short, with 17 bases between. The CDR3 has 16 residues. Per germline, CDR1 LGHDT and CDR2 YNNKEL (reference sequence). Here the CDR3 DNA reads TGTGCCAGCAGCCCCAATACGGGACAAGGATCCTACGAGCAGTACTTC. Residues: CASSPNTGQGSYEQYF.

This chain links TRBV4-3 with TRBJ2-1, with TRBD2 matching over 7 bases. With 1 base clipped from V and 0 bases from J, the junction kept 18 bases outside the gene matches. This CDR3 spans 21 amino acids. CDR1 is LGHNA and CDR2 is YSLEER in the germline V gene. The CDR3 coding sequence is TGCGCCAGCAGCCAAGTCCCCGTCAAAAGTGCTAGCGGAGGCTCCTACAATGAGCAGTTCTTC. It is translated as CASSQVPVKSASGGSYNEQFF.

This chain uses TRBV6-2 or TRBV6-3 with TRBJ2-1; 10 bases align to TRBD2. Trimming cost V 0 bases and J 1 base; bases outside gene matches: 9. CDR3 length: 19 amino acids. CDR1 is MNHEY, CDR2 SVGEGT, per germline. CDR3: CASSYSITSGTVSYNEQFF. The CDR3 nucleotides read TGTGCCAGCAGTTACTCCATTACTAGCGGGACAGTGTCCTACAATGAGCAGTTCTTC.

This chain joins TRBV6-1 and TRBJ1-2; D gene uncertain. V gave up 2 bases and J gave up 2 bases, with 12 bases separating them. Germline loops: CDR1 MNHNS, CDR2 SASEGT. This CDR3 is 15 amino acids long. The CDR3 nucleotides read TGTGCCAGCAGTGAAACGGGGTCTACAAACTATGGCTACACCTTC. Translating gives CASSETGSTNYGYTF.

The chain has TRBV2 and TRBJ1-1; D call uncertain. Per germline, CDR1 SNHLY and CDR2 FYNNEI. Trimming left V 8 bases short and J 0 bases short, with 13 bases between. The CDR3 sequence is 14 residues long. CDR3 sequence (DNA): TGTGCCAGCCTGAGGAGCTCATTGAACACTGAAGCTTTCTTT. It encodes CASLRSSLNTEAFF.

The V gene is TRBV7-9, the J gene TRBJ1-1; 8 nucleotides align to TRBD1. V lost 1 base, J lost 8 bases, and 9 bases stayed unmatched. The germline V gene encodes CDR1 SEHNR and CDR2 FQNEAQ (reference sequence). The CDR3 consists of 15 residues. The CDR3 region has the DNA TGTGCCAGCAGCTTAGTGGACAGGGCCCTCCAAGAAGCTTTCTTT. This codes for CASSLVDRALQEAFF.